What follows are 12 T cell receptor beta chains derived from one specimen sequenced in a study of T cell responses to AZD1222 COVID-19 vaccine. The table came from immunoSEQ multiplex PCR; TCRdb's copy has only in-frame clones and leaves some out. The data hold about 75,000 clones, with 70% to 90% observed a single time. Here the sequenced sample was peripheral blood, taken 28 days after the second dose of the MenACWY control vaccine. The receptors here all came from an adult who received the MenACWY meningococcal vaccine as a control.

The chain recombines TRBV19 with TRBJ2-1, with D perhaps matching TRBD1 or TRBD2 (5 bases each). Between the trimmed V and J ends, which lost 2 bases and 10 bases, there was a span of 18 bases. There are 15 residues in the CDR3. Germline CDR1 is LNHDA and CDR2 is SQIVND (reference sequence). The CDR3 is CASSITGTAWGEQFF. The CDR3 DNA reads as TGTGCCAGTAGTATAACTGGGACCGCATGGGGGGAGCAGTTCTTC.

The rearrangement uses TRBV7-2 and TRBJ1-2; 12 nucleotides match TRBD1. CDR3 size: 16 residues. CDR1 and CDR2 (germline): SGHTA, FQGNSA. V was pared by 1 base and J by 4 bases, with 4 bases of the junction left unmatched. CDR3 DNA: TGTGCCAGCAGCTTAGTTGGGACAGGGGGCGTCTATGGCTACACCTTC. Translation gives CASSLVGTGGVYGYTF.

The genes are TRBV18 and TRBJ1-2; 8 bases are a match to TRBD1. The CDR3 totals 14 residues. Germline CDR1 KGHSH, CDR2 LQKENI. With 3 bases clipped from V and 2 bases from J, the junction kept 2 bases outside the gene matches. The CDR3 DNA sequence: TGTGCCAGCTCACCGACAGGGGACAACTATGGCTACACCTTC. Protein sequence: CASSPTGDNYGYTF.

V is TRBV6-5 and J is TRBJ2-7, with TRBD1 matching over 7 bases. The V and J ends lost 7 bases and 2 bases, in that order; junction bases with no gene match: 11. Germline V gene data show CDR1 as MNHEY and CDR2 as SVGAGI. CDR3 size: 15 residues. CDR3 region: CASILLPTGPYEQYF. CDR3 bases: TGTGCCAGCATCCTGCTCCCGACAGGGCCCTACGAGCAGTACTTC.

CDR3 loop: CASTPSRGPRQPQHF. The CDR3 DNA is TGTGCCAGCACCCCGAGCAGGGGGCCACGGCAGCCCCAGCATTTT. This sequence joins TRBV28 and TRBJ1-5; 8 nucleotides align to TRBD1. This CDR3 has 15 residues. Germline assignment: CDR1 MDHEN and CDR2 SYDVKM. Trimming cost V 7 bases and J 7 bases; bases outside gene matches: 12.

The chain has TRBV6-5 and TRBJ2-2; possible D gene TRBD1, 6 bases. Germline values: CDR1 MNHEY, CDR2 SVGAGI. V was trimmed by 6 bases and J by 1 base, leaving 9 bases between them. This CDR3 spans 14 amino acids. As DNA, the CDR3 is TGTGCCAGCAGCCCGACAGGGAACACCGGGGAGCTGTTTTTT. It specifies CASSPTGNTGELFF.

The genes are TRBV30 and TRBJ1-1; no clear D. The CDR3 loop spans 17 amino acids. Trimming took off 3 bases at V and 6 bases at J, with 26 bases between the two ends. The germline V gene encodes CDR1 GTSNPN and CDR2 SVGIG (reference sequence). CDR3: CAWRATKSPRVKPEAFF. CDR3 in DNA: TGTGCCTGGAGGGCCACAAAGAGCCCCCGTGTAAAACCTGAAGCTTTCTTT. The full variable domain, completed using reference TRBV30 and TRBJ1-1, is SQTIHQWPATLVQPVGSPLSLECTVEGTSNPNLYWYRQAAGRGLQLLFYSVGIGQISSEVPQNLSASRPQDRQFILSSKKLLLSDSGFYLCAWRATKSPRVKPEAFFGQGTRLTVV.

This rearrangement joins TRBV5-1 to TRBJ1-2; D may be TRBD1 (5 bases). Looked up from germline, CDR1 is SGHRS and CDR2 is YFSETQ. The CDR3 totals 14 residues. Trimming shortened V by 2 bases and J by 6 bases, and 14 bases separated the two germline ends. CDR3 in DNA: TGCGCCAGCAGCTTTGAGAGCAGGGAGGATGGCTACACCTTC. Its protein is CASSFESREDGYTF.

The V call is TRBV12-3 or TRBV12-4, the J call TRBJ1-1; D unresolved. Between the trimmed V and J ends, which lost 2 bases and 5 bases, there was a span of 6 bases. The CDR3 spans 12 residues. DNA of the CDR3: TGTGCCAGCAGTTTATGGGGAACTGAAGCTTTCTTT. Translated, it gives CASSLWGTEAFF.

CDR3 loop: CASSPQVRGMRNSPLHF. The DNA for the CDR3 is TGTGCCAGCAGCCCCCAGGTGCGGGGGATGAGGAATTCACCCCTCCACTTT. The V and J genes are TRBV7-2 and TRBJ1-6; TRBD1 might be the D (5 bases). The germline gives CDR1 SGHTA, CDR2 FQGNSA. V lost 5 bases to trimming and J lost 7 bases, with 21 bases between them. The CDR3 is 17 amino acids.

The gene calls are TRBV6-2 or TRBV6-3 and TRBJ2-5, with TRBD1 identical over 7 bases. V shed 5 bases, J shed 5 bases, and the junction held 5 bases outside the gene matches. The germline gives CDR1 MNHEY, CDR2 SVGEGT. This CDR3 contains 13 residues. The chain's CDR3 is CASSGNRGETQYF. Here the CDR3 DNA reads TGTGCCAGCAGTGGGAACAGGGGCGAGACCCAGTACTTC.

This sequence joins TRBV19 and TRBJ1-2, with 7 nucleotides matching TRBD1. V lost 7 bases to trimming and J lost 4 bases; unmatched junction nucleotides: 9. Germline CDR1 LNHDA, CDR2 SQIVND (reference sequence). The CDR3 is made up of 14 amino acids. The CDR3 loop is CASTPPGQSYGYTF. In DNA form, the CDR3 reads TGTGCCAGTACCCCCCCGGGACAGTCCTATGGCTACACCTTC.